The 32 T cell receptor beta chains in this list originate from one sample, sequenced in a study of cytomegalovirus exposure and HLA in healthy donors. Use of 60 Vbeta and 13 Jbeta primers characterized the PCR. Libraries were prepared by immunoSEQ multiplex PCR; TCRdb keeps only in-frame clonotypes and omits some of them. In the table there are some 130,000 clones, 65% to 70% of which are singletons. Sequenced: PBMCs. Receptor source: a human donor in good health.

The chain uses TRBV7-8 and TRBJ1-4; tentative D call: TRBD1 (6 bases). This CDR3 is 16 amino acids long. Germline CDR1 and CDR2: SGHVS and FQNEAQ. Trimming stripped 0 bases from V and 7 bases from J, with 15 bases between. CDR3 sequence reads: CASSLAVGGGGEKLFF. The CDR3 nucleotides read TGTGCCAGCAGCTTAGCGGTGGGGGGCGGGGGTGAAAAACTGTTTTTT.

The gene calls are TRBV7-9 and TRBJ2-3, with 7 nucleotides matching TRBD2. The CDR3 length is 15 residues. Germline lookup yields CDR1 SEHNR and CDR2 FQNEAQ (reference sequence). With 4 bases clipped from V and 5 bases from J, the junction kept 9 bases outside the gene matches. The CDR3 bases are TGTGCCAGCAGCTGGGGGGGGGTCGTTGGAGATACGCAGTATTTT. This gives the protein CASSWGGVVGDTQYF.

The V call is TRBV28, the J call TRBJ2-1; D might be TRBD1 (6 bases). The V gene lost 4 bases and the J gene lost 0 bases, with 16 bases spanning the gap. CDR1 and CDR2 (germline): MDHEN, SYDVKM. The CDR3 is 17 residues long. The CDR3 nucleotides read TGTGCCAGCAGTTCAGGGGCGGGTGCATTCTCCTACAATGAGCAGTTCTTC. It is translated as CASSSGAGAFSYNEQFF.

The rearrangement links TRBV11-3 to TRBJ2-5; 8 bases map to TRBD1. In germline, CDR1 is SGHNT, CDR2 YENEEA. The V gene end was trimmed by 5 bases and the J gene end by 2 bases; junction bases not matched to a gene: 4. This CDR3 has 14 residues. CDR3 in DNA: TGTGCCAGCAGCCGGAGGACAGGGCAAGAGACCCAGTACTTC. Its protein is CASSRRTGQETQYF.

The V gene is TRBV11-2, the J gene TRBJ2-1; D is ambiguous. Germline lookup yields CDR1 SGHAT and CDR2 FQNNGV. V gave up 4 bases and J gave up 7 bases, with 11 bases separating them. The CDR3 runs 13 residues. CDR3 bases: TGTGCCAGCAGCTCCCCCCTTAGAAATGAGCAGTTCTTC. The encoded protein is CASSSPLRNEQFF. Full variable domain (remainder filled in from reference TRBV11-2 and TRBJ2-1): EAGVAQSPRYKIIEKRQSVAFWCNPISGHATLYWYQQILGQGPKLLIQFQNNGVVDDSQLPKDRFSAERLKGVDSTLKIQPAKLEDSAVYLCASSSPLRNEQFFGPGTRLTVL.

V gene TRBV11-3 combines with J gene TRBJ2-7; 7 bases map to TRBD2. The CDR3 spans 14 residues. J was trimmed by 2 bases and V by 1 base; bases with no gene match: 2. Germline loops: CDR1 SGHNT, CDR2 YENEEA. This chain's CDR3 is CASSLGRETYEQYF. CDR3 nucleotides: TGTGCCAGCAGCTTAGGGCGGGAGACCTACGAGCAGTACTTC.

The chain couples TRBV7-9 to TRBJ2-7; D gene unclear. The V end lost 4 bases, the J end lost 6 bases, and 10 bases lay between the germline ends. CDR3 size: 12 residues. CDR1 is SEHNR, CDR2 FQNEAQ, per germline (reference sequence). The CDR3 DNA sequence: TGTGCCAGCAGCTCACTTCCTTTCGAGCAGTACTTC. Residues: CASSSLPFEQYF. Complete variable domain (other parts from reference TRBV7-9 and TRBJ2-7): DTGVSQNPRHKITKRGQNVTFRCDPISEHNRLYWYRQTLGQGPEFLTYFQNEAQLEKSRLLSDRFSAERPKGSFSTLEIQRTEQGDSAMYLCASSSLPFEQYFGPGTRLTVT.

The chain carries TRBV11-3 and TRBJ2-2, with 7 bases lining up with TRBD1. The length of the CDR3 is 16 residues. Unmatched junction bases numbered 6, after V lost 5 bases and J lost 0 bases. Germline assignment: CDR1 SGHNT and CDR2 YENEEA. The CDR3 loop is CASSPRDRTNTGELFF. CDR3 nucleotides: TGTGCCAGCAGCCCTCGGGACAGAACGAACACCGGGGAGCTGTTTTTT.

The chain has TRBV27 and TRBJ2-5; D is possibly TRBD2 (5 bases). This CDR3 region has 13 residues. Germline V gene data show CDR1 as MNHEY and CDR2 as SMNVEV (reference sequence). V shed 4 bases and J shed 2 bases, with 8 bases lying between them. This CDR3 reads CASSSSGQETQYF. CDR3 in DNA: TGTGCCAGCAGTTCGAGCGGACAAGAGACCCAGTACTTC.

The chain joins TRBV10-3 to TRBJ1-1; D gene uncertain. This CDR3 has 12 amino acids. V gave up 4 bases and J gave up 3 bases, with 6 bases separating them. The germline CDR1 and CDR2 sequences are ENHRY and SYGVKD. The CDR3, as DNA: TGTGCCATCAGTGCGGGTTACACTGAAGCTTTCTTT. Translation: CAISAGYTEAFF.

The genes are TRBV10-2 and TRBJ1-1, with a tentative D call TRBD1 (5 bases). V lost 4 bases and J 1 base, leaving 13 bases between the germline ends. Germline V lookup: CDR1 WSHSY, CDR2 SAAADI. This CDR3 comprises 15 residues. CDR3 loop: CASSAYLGGNTEAFF. DNA for the CDR3: TGCGCCAGCAGTGCCTACTTGGGGGGGAACACTGAAGCTTTCTTT.

The V gene is TRBV7-8, the J gene TRBJ2-7; 11 nucleotides match TRBD1. This CDR3 is built from 17 residues. The J segment lost 2 bases and the V segment lost 0 bases, leaving 6 bases of the junction unmatched. CDR1 is SGHVS, CDR2 FQNEAQ, per germline. The CDR3 bases are TGTGCCAGCAGCTTAGCGTCCGGGACAGGGGGAACCTACGAGCAGTACTTC. Residues: CASSLASGTGGTYEQYF.

The chain has TRBV7-2 and TRBJ2-7, with TRBD2 identical over 8 bases. V shed 2 bases and J 1 base; nucleotides not matched to a gene: 4. The V gene's germline CDR1 is SGHTA and CDR2 FQGNSA. The CDR3 is 15 residues long. In DNA, the CDR3 is TGTGCCAGCAGCTTATCAGGCGGGGGGTCCTACGAGCAGTACTTC. This sequence encodes CASSLSGGGSYEQYF.

The V gene is TRBV5-1, the J gene TRBJ2-5; TRBD2 agrees at 10 bases. Unmatched junction bases numbered 5, after V lost 4 bases and J lost 2 bases. Germline CDR1 and CDR2: SGHRS and YFSETQ. The CDR3 extends over 15 amino acids. The CDR3, as DNA: TGCGCCAGCAGCCAGACTAGCGGGTCACAAGAGACCCAGTACTTC. Translating gives CASSQTSGSQETQYF.

This chain links TRBV7-2 with TRBJ2-7; 8 bases line up with TRBD1. The V and J ends lost 5 bases and 3 bases, in that order; junction bases with no gene match: 6. Germline CDR1 SGHTA, CDR2 FQGNSA. The CDR3 spans 14 residues. DNA of the CDR3: TGTGCCAGCAGCCCAACCGGACAGGGCTACGAGCAGTACTTC. Translation: CASSPTGQGYEQYF.

This clone has a single count. The CDR3: CSVEAITDTQYF. The CDR3 DNA reads as TGCAGCGTTGAAGCCATCACAGATACGCAGTATTTT. The chain joins TRBV29-1 to TRBJ2-3, with no clear D. The CDR3 has 12 residues. Per the germline V gene, CDR1 is SQVTM and CDR2 is ANQGSEA. V lost 1 base and J 2 bases, leaving 4 bases between the germline ends.

The chain links TRBV18 to TRBJ2-5; D might be TRBD1 (6 bases). The J call is doubtful: the DNA matches TRBJ2-7 better. The CDR3 extends over 12 amino acids. Germline-derived CDR1 and CDR2 are KGHSH and LQKENI. The CDR3, as DNA: TGTGCCAGCGGGTCCAGGGGCTACGAGCAGTACTTC. As protein: CASGSRGYEQYF.

The chain joins TRBV5-4 to TRBJ2-7; tentative D call: TRBD1 (7 bases). Trimming shortened V by 0 bases and J by 3 bases, and 19 bases separated the two germline ends. Per the germline V gene, CDR1 is SGHNT and CDR2 is YYREEE (reference sequence). The CDR3 spans 17 residues. CDR3 in DNA: TGTGCCAGCAGCTTGGCTTCAGGGGGGACAAGGGACTACGAGCAGTACTTC. It yields the protein CASSLASGGTRDYEQYF.

The chain recombines TRBV27 with TRBJ2-7, with 7 bases that match TRBD2. The CDR3 length is 15 residues. J was trimmed by 3 bases and V by 3 bases; bases with no gene match: 8. Germline CDR1 MNHEY, CDR2 SMNVEV (reference sequence). The CDR3 region has the DNA TGTGCCAGCAGTTTCGTGACTAGCAGGTTCTACGAGCAGTACTTC. Protein: CASSFVTSRFYEQYF.

The chain employs TRBV27 and TRBJ2-4; TRBD2 is a possible D gene (6 bases). Trimming cost V 0 bases and J 4 bases, with 7 bases left between them. Germline V lookup: CDR1 MNHEY, CDR2 SMNVEV (reference sequence). The CDR3 sequence is 14 residues long. Here the CDR3 DNA reads TGTGCCAGCAGTTTATCGGGGGGAAAAAACATTCAGTACTTC. Protein sequence: CASSLSGGKNIQYF.

The V call is TRBV29-1, the J call TRBJ2-6; 8 bases are shared with TRBD1. CDR1 is SQVTM, CDR2 ANQGSEA, per germline. The CDR3 runs 17 residues. The trim removed 1 base at V and 0 bases at J, leaving 5 bases unmatched. The CDR3 coding sequence is TGCAGCGTTGAAGGCACAGGGGGGCCCTCTGGGGCCAACGTCCTGACTTTC. It specifies CSVEGTGGPSGANVLTF.

This clone was seen a few times. This chain connects TRBV29-1 to TRBJ2-3; 10 nucleotides agree with TRBD2. Germline V gene lookup returns CDR1 SQVTM and CDR2 ANQGSEA. The trim removed 3 bases at V and 6 bases at J, leaving 9 bases unmatched. This CDR3 is built from 15 residues. CDR3 nucleotides: TGCAGCGTTGACCCGGCTAGCGGGAGTTATGATACGCAGTATTTT. Amino acid sequence: CSVDPASGSYDTQYF.

This clone came up a few times. V usage is TRBV5-1 and J usage is TRBJ2-7; D is perhaps TRBD2 (6 bases). The V end was cut by 0 bases, the J end by 4 bases, with 11 bases between. The CDR3 length is 14 residues. CDR1 is SGHRS and CDR2 is YFSETQ in the germline V gene. CDR3 loop: CASSLVAGLYEQYF. The DNA of the CDR3 is TGCGCCAGCAGCTTGGTGGCGGGACTGTACGAGCAGTACTTC.

This clone was seen a few times. CDR3: CASSSPLGAPSEQYF. For the CDR3, the DNA is TGTGCCAGCAGTTCCCCCTTGGGGGCCCCATCCGAGCAGTACTTC. This sequence joins TRBV11-2 and TRBJ2-7, with D perhaps matching TRBD1 (6 bases). This CDR3 spans 15 amino acids. Germline CDR1 is SGHAT and CDR2 is FQNNGV. Trimming removed 6 bases from V and 6 bases from J, with 21 bases in between.

This clone was seen once. The chain combines TRBV28 with TRBJ1-3; 11 nucleotides line up with TRBD1. In germline, CDR1 is MDHEN, CDR2 SYDVKM. V dropped 2 bases and J dropped 8; count of bases not matched to a gene: 2. CDR3 size: 14 residues. CDR3 in DNA: TGTGCCAGCAGTTTAGGACAGGGGGCGTACACCATATATTTT. It yields the protein CASSLGQGAYTIYF.

The CDR3 loop is CASTYGGESEQYF. The CDR3 coding sequence is TGTGCCAGCACATACGGGGGAGAGAGCGAGCAGTACTTC. This chain uses TRBV6-1 with TRBJ2-7; D might be TRBD2 (6 bases). Trimming stripped 7 bases from V and 6 bases from J, with 16 bases between. Germline V gives CDR1 MNHNS, CDR2 SASEGT. This CDR3 has 13 amino acids.

To note about this clone: Distinct nucleotide sequences in the sample also encode this CDR3. The chain links TRBV2 to TRBJ2-7; D is uncertain. CDR1 SNHLY and CDR2 FYNNEI come from the germline V gene. Trimming took 5 bases from V and 0 from J, leaving 11 bases between them. This CDR3 region has 14 residues. This CDR3 reads CASSPGSLSYEQYF. The CDR3 DNA reads as TGTGCCAGCAGTCCTGGCTCCCTCTCCTACGAGCAGTACTTC.

The V and J genes are TRBV5-4 and TRBJ1-6; TRBD1 agrees at 7 bases. This CDR3 spans 16 amino acids. The trim removed 0 bases at V and 4 bases at J, leaving 4 bases unmatched. The germline gives CDR1 SGHNT, CDR2 YYREEE (reference sequence). The CDR3 nucleotides are TGTGCCAGCAGCTTGGCCAAGGGACAGTATAATTCACCCCTCCACTTT. Its protein product is CASSLAKGQYNSPLHF.

The V gene is TRBV29-1, the J gene TRBJ2-3, with a tentative D call TRBD1 (5 bases). The CDR3 spans 11 residues. The germline CDR1 and CDR2 sequences are SQVTM and ANQGSEA. V lost 7 bases to trimming and J lost 4 bases, with 9 bases between them. The CDR3 bases are TGCAGCGCCGGACATTCAGATACGCAGTATTTT. This translates into CSAGHSDTQYF.

The chain carries TRBV7-8 and TRBJ2-7; 9 positions match TRBD2. J lost 2 bases, V lost 4 bases, and 9 bases had no gene match. Germline CDR1 reads SGHVS; CDR2 reads FQNEAQ. The CDR3 is 16 amino acids. The CDR3 reads CASSSTGGRAAYEQYF. The CDR3 DNA reads TGTGCCAGCAGCTCCACGGGCGGGAGGGCCGCCTACGAGCAGTACTTC.

This clone was seen just once. The V gene is TRBV18, the J gene TRBJ2-5; TRBD2 agrees at 7 bases. This CDR3 spans 17 amino acids. CDR1 is KGHSH, CDR2 LQKENI, per germline. J lost 2 bases, V lost 3 bases, and 12 bases had no gene match. In nucleotides, the CDR3 is TGTGCCAGCTCACCTCCCCGGGGGAGCGGGGAACAAGAGACCCAGTACTTC. The encoded protein is CASSPPRGSGEQETQYF.

CDR3 sequence (DNA): TGTGCCAGCAGCCCAAGCGGGATTAACACAGATACGCAGTATTTT. It yields the protein CASSPSGINTDTQYF. J is TRBJ2-3 and V is TRBV7-7; the match to TRBD2 covers 7 bases. The ends lost 5 bases at V and 2 bases at J; junction bases unmatched: 7. The germline gives CDR1 SSHAT, CDR2 FNYEAQ (reference sequence). This CDR3 comprises 15 residues.